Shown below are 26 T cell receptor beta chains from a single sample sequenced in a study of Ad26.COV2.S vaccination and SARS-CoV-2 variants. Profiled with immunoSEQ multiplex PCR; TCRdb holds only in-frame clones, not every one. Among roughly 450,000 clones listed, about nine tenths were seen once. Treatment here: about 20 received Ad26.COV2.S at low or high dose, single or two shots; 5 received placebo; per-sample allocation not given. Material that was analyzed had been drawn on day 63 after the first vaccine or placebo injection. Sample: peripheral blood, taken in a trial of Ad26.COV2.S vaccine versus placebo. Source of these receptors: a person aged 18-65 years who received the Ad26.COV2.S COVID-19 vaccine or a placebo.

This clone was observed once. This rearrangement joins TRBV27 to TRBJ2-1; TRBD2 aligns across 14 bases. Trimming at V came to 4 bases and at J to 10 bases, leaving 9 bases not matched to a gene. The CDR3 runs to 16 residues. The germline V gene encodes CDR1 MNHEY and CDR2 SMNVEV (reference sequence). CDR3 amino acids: CASSSQGLAGVREQFF. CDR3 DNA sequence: TGTGCCAGCAGTTCTCAGGGACTAGCGGGAGTTCGCGAGCAGTTCTTC.

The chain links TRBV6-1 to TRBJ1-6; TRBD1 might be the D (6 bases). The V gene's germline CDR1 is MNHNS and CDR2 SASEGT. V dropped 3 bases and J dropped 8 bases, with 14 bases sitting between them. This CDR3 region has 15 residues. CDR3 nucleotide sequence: TGTGCCAGCAGTGATTTGCCAGGGGAGTATTCACCCCTCCACTTT. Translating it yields CASSDLPGEYSPLHF.

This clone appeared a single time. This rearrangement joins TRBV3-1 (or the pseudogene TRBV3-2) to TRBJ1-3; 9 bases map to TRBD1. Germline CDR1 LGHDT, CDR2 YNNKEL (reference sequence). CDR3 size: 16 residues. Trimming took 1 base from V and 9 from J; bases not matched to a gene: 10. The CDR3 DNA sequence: TGTGCCAGCAGCCAAGGACAGGGGGGCGGGAGGAGCACCATATATTTT. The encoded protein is CASSQGQGGGRSTIYF.

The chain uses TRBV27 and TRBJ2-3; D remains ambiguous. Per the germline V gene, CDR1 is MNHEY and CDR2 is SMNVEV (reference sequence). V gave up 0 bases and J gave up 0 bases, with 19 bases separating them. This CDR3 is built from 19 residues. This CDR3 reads CASSLSVVAGETSTDTQYF. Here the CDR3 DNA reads TGTGCCAGCAGTTTATCGGTAGTAGCTGGTGAGACTAGCACAGATACGCAGTATTTT.

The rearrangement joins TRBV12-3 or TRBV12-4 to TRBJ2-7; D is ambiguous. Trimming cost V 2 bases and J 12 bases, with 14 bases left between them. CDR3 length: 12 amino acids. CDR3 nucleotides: TGTGCCAGCAGTTTAAGTCAGAGCCCCTGGTACTTC. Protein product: CASSLSQSPWYF.

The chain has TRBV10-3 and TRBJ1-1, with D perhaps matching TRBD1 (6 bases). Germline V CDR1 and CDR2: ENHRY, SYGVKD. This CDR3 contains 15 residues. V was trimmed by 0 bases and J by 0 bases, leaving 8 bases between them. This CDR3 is CAISESTGMNTEAFF. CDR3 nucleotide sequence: TGTGCCATCAGTGAGTCGACAGGTATGAACACTGAAGCTTTCTTT.

For the CDR3, the DNA is TGTGCCAGCAGTTACAGGGATTTCAGCACCTTC. It codes for CASSYRDFSTF. The rearrangement uses TRBV12-3 or TRBV12-4 and TRBJ1-2; D is possibly TRBD1 (6 bases). This CDR3 comprises 11 residues. V lost 4 bases, J lost 13 bases, and 13 bases lay in between.

The CDR3 DNA is TGTGCCAGCAGACGAAGACAGACCTACAATGAGCAGTTCTTC. It specifies CASRRRQTYNEQFF. This chain links TRBV28 with TRBJ2-1; a weak D match, TRBD1 (5 bases). V lost 6 bases and J lost 2, with 11 bases in between. The CDR3 extends over 14 amino acids. Germline CDR1 MDHEN, CDR2 SYDVKM.

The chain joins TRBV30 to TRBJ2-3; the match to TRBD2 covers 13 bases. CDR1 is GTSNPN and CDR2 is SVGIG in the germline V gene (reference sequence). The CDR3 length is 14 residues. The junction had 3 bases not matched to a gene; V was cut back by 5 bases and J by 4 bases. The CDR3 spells CAWSLAGGPDTQYF. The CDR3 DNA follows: TGTGCCTGGTCACTAGCGGGAGGGCCAGATACGCAGTATTTT. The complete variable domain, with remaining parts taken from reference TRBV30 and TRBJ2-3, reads SQTIHQWPATLVQPVGSPLSLECTVEGTSNPNLYWYRQAAGRGLQLLFYSVGIGQISSEVPQNLSASRPQDRQFILSSKKLLLSDSGFYLCAWSLAGGPDTQYFGPGTRLTVL.

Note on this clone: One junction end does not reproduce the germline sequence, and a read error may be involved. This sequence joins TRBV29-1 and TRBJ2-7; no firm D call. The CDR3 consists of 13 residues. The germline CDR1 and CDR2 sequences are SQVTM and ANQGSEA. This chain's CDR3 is CSVVLLSSYEQCF. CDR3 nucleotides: TGCAGCGTTGTACTCCTAAGCTCCTACGAGCAGTGCTTC.

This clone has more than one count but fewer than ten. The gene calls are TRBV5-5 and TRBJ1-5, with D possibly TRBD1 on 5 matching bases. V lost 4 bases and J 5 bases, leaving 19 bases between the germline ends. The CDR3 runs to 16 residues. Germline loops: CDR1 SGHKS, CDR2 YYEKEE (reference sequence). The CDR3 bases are TGTGCCAGCAGCCCTTTACCGGGGCCGTCGGATCAGCCCCAGCATTTT. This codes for CASSPLPGPSDQPQHF.

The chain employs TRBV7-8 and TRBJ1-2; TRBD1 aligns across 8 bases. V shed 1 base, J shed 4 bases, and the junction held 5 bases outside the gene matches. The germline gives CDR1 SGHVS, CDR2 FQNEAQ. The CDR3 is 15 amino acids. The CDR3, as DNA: TGTGCCAGCAGCTTAGGTCAGGGGGCAGTCTATGGCTACACCTTC. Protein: CASSLGQGAVYGYTF. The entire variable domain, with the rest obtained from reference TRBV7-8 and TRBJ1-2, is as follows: GAGVSQSPRYKVAKRGQDVALRCDPISGHVSLFWYQQALGQGPEFLTYFQNEAQLDKSGLPSDRFFAERPEGSVSTLKIQRTQQEDSAVYLCASSLGQGAVYGYTFGSGTRLTVV.

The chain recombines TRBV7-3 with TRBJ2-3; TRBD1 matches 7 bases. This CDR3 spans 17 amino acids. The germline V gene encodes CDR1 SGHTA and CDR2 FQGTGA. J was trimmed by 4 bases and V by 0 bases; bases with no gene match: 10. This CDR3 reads CASSLTRDRVGADTQYF. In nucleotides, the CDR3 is TGTGCCAGCAGCTTAACGAGAGACAGGGTGGGGGCAGATACGCAGTATTTT.

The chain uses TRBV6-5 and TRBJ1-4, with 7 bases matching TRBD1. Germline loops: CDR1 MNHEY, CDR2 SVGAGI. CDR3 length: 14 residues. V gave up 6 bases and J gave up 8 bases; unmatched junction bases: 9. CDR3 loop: CASSLRQGGEKLFF. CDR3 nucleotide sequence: TGTGCCAGCAGCCTCCGACAGGGAGGCGAAAAACTGTTTTTT.

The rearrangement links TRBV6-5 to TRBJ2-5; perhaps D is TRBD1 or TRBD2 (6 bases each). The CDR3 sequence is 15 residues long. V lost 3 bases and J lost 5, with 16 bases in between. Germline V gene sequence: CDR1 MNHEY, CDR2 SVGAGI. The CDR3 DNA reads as TGTGCCAGCAGTTATCTAGGCCGGGGGCTGGAGACCCAGTACTTC. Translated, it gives CASSYLGRGLETQYF.

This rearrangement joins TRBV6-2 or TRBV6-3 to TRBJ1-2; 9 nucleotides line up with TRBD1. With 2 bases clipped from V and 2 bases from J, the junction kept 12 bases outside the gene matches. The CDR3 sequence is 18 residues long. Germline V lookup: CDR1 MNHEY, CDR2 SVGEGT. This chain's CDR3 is CASSYNLYRGRENYGYTF. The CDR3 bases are TGTGCCAGCAGTTACAATCTGTACAGGGGGCGCGAAAACTATGGCTACACCTTC.

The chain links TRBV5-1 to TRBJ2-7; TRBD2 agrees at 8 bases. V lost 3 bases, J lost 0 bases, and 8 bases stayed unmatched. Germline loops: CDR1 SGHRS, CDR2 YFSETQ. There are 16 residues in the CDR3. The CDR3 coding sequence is TGCGCCAGCAGCTACTCTTCTAGCGGGTACTCCTACGAGCAGTACTTC. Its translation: CASSYSSSGYSYEQYF.

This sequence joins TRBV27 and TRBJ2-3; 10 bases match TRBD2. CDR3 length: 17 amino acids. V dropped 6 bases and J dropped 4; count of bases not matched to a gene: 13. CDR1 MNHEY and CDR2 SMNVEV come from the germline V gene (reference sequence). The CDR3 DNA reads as TGTGCCAGCAGCCCGGGGACTAGCGATCTGTTTTCAGATACGCAGTATTTT. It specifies CASSPGTSDLFSDTQYF.

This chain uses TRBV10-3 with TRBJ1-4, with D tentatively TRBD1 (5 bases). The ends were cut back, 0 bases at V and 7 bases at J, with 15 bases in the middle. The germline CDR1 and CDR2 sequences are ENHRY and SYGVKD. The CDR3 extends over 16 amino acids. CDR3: CAISESVPGMVEKLFF. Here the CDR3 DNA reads TGTGCCATCAGTGAGTCGGTTCCAGGGATGGTTGAAAAACTGTTTTTT.

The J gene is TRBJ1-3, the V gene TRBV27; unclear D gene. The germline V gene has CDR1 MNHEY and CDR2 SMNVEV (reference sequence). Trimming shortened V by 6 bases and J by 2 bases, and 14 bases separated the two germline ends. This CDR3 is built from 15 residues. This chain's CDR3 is CASSFQAVPGNTIYF. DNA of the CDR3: TGTGCCAGCAGCTTTCAAGCGGTCCCTGGAAACACCATATATTTT.

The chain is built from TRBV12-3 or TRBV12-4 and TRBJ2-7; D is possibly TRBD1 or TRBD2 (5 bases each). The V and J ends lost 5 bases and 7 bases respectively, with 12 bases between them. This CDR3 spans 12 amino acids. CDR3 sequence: CASSKGTGEQYF. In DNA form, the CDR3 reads TGTGCCAGCAGTAAAGGGACGGGAGAGCAGTACTTC.

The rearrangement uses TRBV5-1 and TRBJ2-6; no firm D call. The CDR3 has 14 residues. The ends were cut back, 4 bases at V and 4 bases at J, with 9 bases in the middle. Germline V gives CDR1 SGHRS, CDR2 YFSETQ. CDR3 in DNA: TGCGCCAGCAGCCCCACCACCGGGGCCAACGTCCTGACTTTC. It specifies CASSPTTGANVLTF.

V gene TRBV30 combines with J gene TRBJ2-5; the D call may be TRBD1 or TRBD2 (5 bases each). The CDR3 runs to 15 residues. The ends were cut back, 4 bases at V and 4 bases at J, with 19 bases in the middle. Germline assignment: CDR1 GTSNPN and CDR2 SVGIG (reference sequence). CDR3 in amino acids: CAWTLTGAEGETQYF. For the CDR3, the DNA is TGTGCCTGGACCCTAACCGGGGCAGAGGGAGAGACCCAGTACTTC.

In DNA form, the CDR3 reads TGTGCCAGCAGGCCTGGAGGGGCCCGCACAGATACGCAGTATTTT. Its translation: CASRPGGARTDTQYF. The chain joins TRBV3-1 (or the pseudogene TRBV3-2) to TRBJ2-3, with a possible D match to TRBD2 (6 bases). The length of the CDR3 is 15 residues. CDR1 and CDR2 from the germline V gene are LGHDT and YNNKEL (reference sequence). V gave up 6 bases and J gave up 1 base, with 14 bases separating them.

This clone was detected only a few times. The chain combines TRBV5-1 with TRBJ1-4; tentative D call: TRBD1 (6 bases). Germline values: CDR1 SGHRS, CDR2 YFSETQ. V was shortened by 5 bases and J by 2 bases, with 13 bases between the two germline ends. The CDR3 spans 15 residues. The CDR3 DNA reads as TGCGCCAGCAGGATACAGGGTTCGACTAATGAAAAACTGTTTTTT. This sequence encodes CASRIQGSTNEKLFF.

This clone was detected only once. CDR3 protein: CASSPPGSGSTDTQYF. CDR3 nucleotide sequence: TGTGCCAGCAGCCCTCCGGGGAGCGGTAGCACAGATACGCAGTATTTT. V and J are TRBV7-3 and TRBJ2-3; possibly TRBD2 for D (5 bases). Deletions cut 5 bases from V and 0 bases from J, with 15 bases between. The CDR3 sequence is 16 residues long. Germline lookup yields CDR1 SGHTA and CDR2 FQGTGA.